Following are 21 T cell receptor beta chains from one sample sequenced in a study of cytomegalovirus exposure and HLA in healthy donors. TCRdb's copy holds only in-frame clones and misses some; the assay was immunoSEQ multiplex PCR. Of some 86,000 clones listed, more than 85% are singletons. The sample comprised PBMCs. The source of these receptors is a woman aged 30 to 39 in good health and CMV-seronegative.

The rearrangement links TRBV23-1 to TRBJ1-6; a possible D gene is TRBD1 (6 bases). TRBV23-1 is known as an ORF, though its function is uncertain. The V end lost 4 bases, the J end lost 5 bases, and 21 bases lay between the germline ends. The CDR3 has 18 amino acids. In DNA form, the CDR3 reads TGCGCCAGCAGTCTTGAAGGCCCAGGGGCAGTAAATAATTCACCCCTCCACTTT. This translates into CASSLEGPGAVNNSPLHF.

The V and J genes are TRBV28 and TRBJ2-5; 7 nucleotides match TRBD1. After removal of 6 bases from V and 4 bases from J, the junction contained 5 bases not matched to a gene. From germline, CDR1 is MDHEN and CDR2 SYDVKM. This CDR3 region has 13 residues. CDR3 amino acids: CASRRQGGETQYF. The CDR3 DNA sequence: TGTGCCAGCAGGAGACAGGGCGGAGAGACCCAGTACTTC. The variable domain in full, with the rest retrieved from reference TRBV28 and TRBJ2-5, is DVKVTQSSRYLVKRTGEKVFLECVQDMDHENMFWYRQDPGLGLRLIYFSYDVKMKEKGDIPEGYSVSREKKERFSLILESASTNQTSMYLCASRRQGGETQYFGPGTRLLVL.

The rearrangement joins TRBV6-5 to TRBJ1-1, with D unresolved. The ends were cut back, 1 base at V and 4 bases at J, with 10 bases in the middle. CDR1 and CDR2 (germline): MNHEY, SVGAGI. The CDR3 contains 14 residues. The CDR3 bases are TGTGCCAGCAGTTACTTCGGGGTCAGCACTGAAGCTTTCTTT. It specifies CASSYFGVSTEAFF.

This chain links TRBV5-1 with TRBJ1-4; D uncertain. The length of the CDR3 is 15 residues. CDR1 SGHRS and CDR2 YFSETQ come from the germline V gene. The V gene lost 2 bases and the J gene lost 5 bases, with 13 bases spanning the gap. CDR3 in DNA: TGCGCCAGCAGCTTAGACCGACGGGTCAATGAAAAACTGTTTTTT. As protein: CASSLDRRVNEKLFF.

The gene calls are TRBV9 and TRBJ2-1, with 7 bases fitting TRBD2. CDR3 length equals 15 residues. Trimming took 1 base from V and 5 from J; bases not matched to a gene: 6. Germline V CDR1 and CDR2: SGDLS, YYNGEE. Written as DNA, the CDR3 is TGTGCCAGCAGCGTAAAAGCGGGGCAAAACAATGAGCAGTTCTTC. Translation: CASSVKAGQNNEQFF.

V is TRBV30 and J is TRBJ1-4; TRBD1 matches at 7 bases. The CDR3 runs 13 residues. CDR1 and CDR2 (germline): GTSNPN, SVGIG (reference sequence). Trimming removed 5 bases from V and 7 bases from J; junction bases left unmatched: 7. This chain's CDR3 is CAWGTGVTEKLFF. The CDR3 bases are TGTGCCTGGGGAACAGGGGTCACTGAAAAACTGTTTTTT.

This clone was observed a single time. The chain is built from TRBV5-1 and TRBJ1-1; 7 nucleotides line up with TRBD1. Germline CDR1 is SGHRS and CDR2 is YFSETQ. V lost 1 base and J lost 5; bases outside the gene matches: 8. CDR3 length equals 15 residues. As DNA, the CDR3 is TGCGCCAGCAGCTTGTTATCGGGACAGCCGACTGAAGCTTTCTTT. This gives the protein CASSLLSGQPTEAFF.

V is TRBV6-1 and J is TRBJ1-5; possible D gene TRBD1, 5 bases. CDR3 length equals 14 residues. CDR1 and CDR2 (germline): MNHNS, SASEGT. V lost 6 bases to trimming and J lost 3 bases, with 12 bases between them. CDR3 sequence reads: CASSTDSPNQPQHF. CDR3 nucleotide sequence: TGTGCCAGCAGCACCGACAGTCCCAATCAGCCCCAGCATTTT.

This clone was observed once. V and J are TRBV19 and TRBJ2-3; TRBD1 matches 7 bases. With V trimmed by 6 bases and J by 2 bases, 11 bases remained unmatched. The CDR3 has 16 residues. The germline gives CDR1 LNHDA, CDR2 SQIVND (reference sequence). CDR3 sequence reads: CASSTLTGIATDTQYF. DNA of the CDR3: TGTGCCAGTAGCACCTTGACAGGGATTGCCACAGATACGCAGTATTTT.

V gene TRBV5-1 combines with J gene TRBJ1-3; D is possibly TRBD1 (6 bases). V was cut by 1 base and J by 0 bases, with 8 bases left in between. Germline CDR1 is SGHRS and CDR2 is YFSETQ. The CDR3 is 15 amino acids. CDR3 nucleotide sequence: TGCGCCAGCAGCTTGACAGGGAGCTCTGGAAACACCATATATTTT. This codes for CASSLTGSSGNTIYF.

V usage is TRBV29-1 and J usage is TRBJ1-1; 7 bases match TRBD1. CDR1 is SQVTM, CDR2 ANQGSEA, per germline. The CDR3 runs to 14 residues. Losses at the gene ends were 3 bases for V and 4 bases for J; bases not matched to a gene: 8. For the CDR3, the DNA is TGCAGCGTTGACCGACAGGGTGGTGTCACTGAAGCTTTCTTT. Encoded protein: CSVDRQGGVTEAFF.

With respect to this clone: The junction does not match germline at one end; this may be a read error. This rearrangement joins TRBV20-1 to TRBJ2-7; D is unclear. The germline V gene has CDR1 DFQATT and CDR2 SNEGSKA (reference sequence). This CDR3 is built from 10 residues. DNA for the CDR3: TGCAGTGCTAGATTTCTATCGGTTGTGTGG. Protein product: CSARFLSVVW.

The rearrangement links TRBV4-1 to TRBJ2-3, with TRBD1 matching over 10 bases. V shed 8 bases, J shed 1 base, and the junction held 6 bases outside the gene matches. Germline CDR1 MGHRA, CDR2 YSYEKL. The CDR3 runs 15 residues. The CDR3 reads CASRKTGGGTDTQYF. CDR3 nucleotides: TGCGCCAGCCGTAAGACAGGGGGCGGCACAGATACGCAGTATTTT.

The V gene is TRBV27, the J gene TRBJ1-1; D unresolved. Trimming removed 3 bases at V and 6 bases at J, with 11 bases between. The V gene's germline CDR1 is MNHEY and CDR2 SMNVEV (reference sequence). The CDR3 runs to 13 residues. CDR3 loop: CASSLQVGAEAFF. CDR3 DNA sequence: TGTGCCAGCAGTTTGCAGGTCGGCGCTGAAGCTTTCTTT.

This rearrangement joins TRBV6-4 to TRBJ2-3; the match to TRBD1 covers 11 bases. CDR1 is MRHNA, CDR2 SNTAGT, per germline. This CDR3 spans 14 amino acids. V lost 2 bases and J lost 6; bases outside the gene matches: 1. This CDR3 reads CASSDGQGADTQYF. In DNA, the CDR3 is TGTGCCAGCAGTGACGGACAGGGGGCGGATACGCAGTATTTT.

The chain employs TRBV7-3 and TRBJ1-1; D might be TRBD1 (6 bases). Germline lookup yields CDR1 SGHTA and CDR2 FQGTGA. The CDR3 runs to 15 residues. V was shortened by 5 bases and J by 1 base, with 14 bases between the two germline ends. DNA for the CDR3: TGTGCCAGCAGCGCCTCCGGGGGGCCGAACACTGAAGCTTTCTTT. It encodes CASSASGGPNTEAFF.

The chain links TRBV27 to TRBJ2-1; possible D gene TRBD2, 6 bases. The V gene lost 4 bases and the J gene lost 2 bases, with 9 bases spanning the gap. The CDR3 is 14 amino acids. Germline lookup yields CDR1 MNHEY and CDR2 SMNVEV (reference sequence). The CDR3 sequence is CASSYSGTYNEQFF. In nucleotides, the CDR3 is TGTGCCAGCAGTTATAGCGGTACCTACAATGAGCAGTTCTTC.

The chain recombines TRBV29-1 with TRBJ2-7; 9 bases agree with TRBD1. V lost 6 bases to trimming and J lost 4 bases; unmatched junction nucleotides: 10. The length of the CDR3 is 14 residues. Per germline, CDR1 SQVTM and CDR2 ANQGSEA. The CDR3: CSVLPGQGRYEQYF. The CDR3 coding sequence is TGCAGCGTACTACCGGGACAGGGTCGGTACGAGCAGTACTTC.

The CDR3: CASLGGSTDTQYF. As DNA, the CDR3 is TGTGCCAGCCTCGGGGGGAGCACAGATACGCAGTATTTT. J is TRBJ2-3 and V is TRBV11-2, with 7 bases that match TRBD2. The CDR3 runs to 13 residues. CDR1 and CDR2 from the germline V gene are SGHAT and FQNNGV. V was pared by 8 bases and J by 0 bases, with 2 bases of the junction left unmatched. Full variable domain (outside the CDR3, taken from reference TRBV11-2 and TRBJ2-3): EAGVAQSPRYKIIEKRQSVAFWCNPISGHATLYWYQQILGQGPKLLIQFQNNGVVDDSQLPKDRFSAERLKGVDSTLKIQPAKLEDSAVYLCASLGGSTDTQYFGPGTRLTVL.

J is TRBJ2-1 and V is TRBV5-4; TRBD2 matches 15 bases. Germline V gives CDR1 SGHNT, CDR2 YYREEE (reference sequence). The V segment lost 5 bases and the J segment 3 bases; nucleotides outside the gene matches: 9. The CDR3 covers 18 residues. The CDR3 reads CASRPGTSGRPHYNEQFF. The CDR3 DNA reads TGTGCCAGCAGGCCCGGGACTAGCGGGAGGCCCCACTACAATGAGCAGTTCTTC.

The chain carries TRBV19 and TRBJ1-4; D may be TRBD1 (6 bases). Deletions cut 3 bases from V and 3 bases from J, with 8 bases between. CDR1 is LNHDA, CDR2 SQIVND, per germline (reference sequence). The CDR3 sequence is 14 residues long. Here the CDR3 reads CASSMGAPNEKLFF. CDR3 nucleotides: TGTGCCAGTAGTATGGGGGCTCCTAATGAAAAACTGTTTTTT.